This T cell receptor (beta chain) comes out of a study of T cell changes during pregnancy in multiple sclerosis. The CDR3 spans 14 residues. V dropped 3 bases and J dropped 4; count of bases not matched to a gene: 5. Germline V gene data show CDR1 as SNHLY and CDR2 as FYNNEI. Measured with immunoSEQ multiplex PCR; TCRdb has only the in-frame clones, and not every one. This table has tens of thousands of clones, 93% appearing once. The clonotype was recovered from a female donor with multiple sclerosis, enrolled in a pregnancy study. The sequences come from peripheral blood, collected in the second trimester of pregnancy. This sequence joins TRBV2 and TRBJ1-2, with 7 positions matching TRBD1. CDR3 DNA sequence: TGTGCCAGCAGTGACGACAGGGAGCGCTATGGCTACACCTTC. This codes for CASSDDRERYGYTF.